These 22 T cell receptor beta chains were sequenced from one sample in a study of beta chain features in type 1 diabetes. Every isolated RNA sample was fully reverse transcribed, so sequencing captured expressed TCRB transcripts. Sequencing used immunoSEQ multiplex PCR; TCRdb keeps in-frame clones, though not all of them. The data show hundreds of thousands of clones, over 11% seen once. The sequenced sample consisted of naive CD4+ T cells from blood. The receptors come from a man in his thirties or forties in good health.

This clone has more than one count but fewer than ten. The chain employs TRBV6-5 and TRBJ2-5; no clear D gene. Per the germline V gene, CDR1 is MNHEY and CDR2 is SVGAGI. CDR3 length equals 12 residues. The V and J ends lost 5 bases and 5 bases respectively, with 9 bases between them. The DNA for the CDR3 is TGTGCCAGCAGTGTAGGGTCGGAGACCCAGTACTTC. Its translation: CASSVGSETQYF.

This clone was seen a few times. CDR3 coding DNA: TGTGCCAGCCGCGGGACAGGGAGCACAGATACGCAGTATTTT. It yields the protein CASRGTGSTDTQYF. The chain combines TRBV6-1 with TRBJ2-3; 9 bases agree with TRBD1. The CDR3 totals 14 residues. In germline, CDR1 is MNHNS, CDR2 SASEGT. Trimming cost V 8 bases and J 0 bases; bases outside gene matches: 3.

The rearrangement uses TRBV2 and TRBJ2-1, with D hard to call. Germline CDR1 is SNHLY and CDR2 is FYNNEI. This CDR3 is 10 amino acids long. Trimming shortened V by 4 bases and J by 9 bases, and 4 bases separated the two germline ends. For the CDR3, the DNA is TGTGCCAGCAGTGGGCGTGAGCAGTTCTTC. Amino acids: CASSGREQFF.

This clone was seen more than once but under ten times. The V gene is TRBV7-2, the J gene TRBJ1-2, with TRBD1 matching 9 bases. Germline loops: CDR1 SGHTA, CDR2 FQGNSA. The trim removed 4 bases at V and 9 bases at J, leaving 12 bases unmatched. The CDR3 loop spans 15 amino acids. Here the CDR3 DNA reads TGTGCCAGCAGCTCCGCGGGACAGGGTTTTAGTAGCTACACCTTC. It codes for CASSSAGQGFSSYTF.

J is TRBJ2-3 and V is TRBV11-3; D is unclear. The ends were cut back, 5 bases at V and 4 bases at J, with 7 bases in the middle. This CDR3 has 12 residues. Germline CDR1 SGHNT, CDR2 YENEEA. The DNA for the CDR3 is TGTGCCAGCAGCCCTCGCGCAGATACGCAGTATTTT. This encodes CASSPRADTQYF.

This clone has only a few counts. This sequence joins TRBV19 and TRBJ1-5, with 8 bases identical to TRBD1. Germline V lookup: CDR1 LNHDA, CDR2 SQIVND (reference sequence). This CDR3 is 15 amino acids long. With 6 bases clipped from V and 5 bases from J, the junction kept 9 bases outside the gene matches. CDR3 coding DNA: TGTGCCAGTAGCTCAGGAGACAGGGGATATCAGCCCCAGCATTTT. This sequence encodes CASSSGDRGYQPQHF.

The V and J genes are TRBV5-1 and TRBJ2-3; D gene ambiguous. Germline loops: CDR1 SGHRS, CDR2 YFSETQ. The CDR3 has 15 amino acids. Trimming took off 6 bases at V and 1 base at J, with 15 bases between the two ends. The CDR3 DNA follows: TGCGCCAGCATCGACCGCCGGGCAGGCACAGATACGCAGTATTTT. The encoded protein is CASIDRRAGTDTQYF. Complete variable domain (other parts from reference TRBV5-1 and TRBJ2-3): KAGVTQTPRYLIKTRGQQVTLSCSPISGHRSVSWYQQTPGQGLQFLFEYFSETQRNKGNFPGRFSGRQFSNSRSEMNVSTLELGDSALYLCASIDRRAGTDTQYFGPGTRLTVL.

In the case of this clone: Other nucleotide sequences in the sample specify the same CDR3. The DNA for the CDR3 is TGTGCCAGCTCACCACCGGGACAGAGCACAGATACGCAGTATTTT. Its translation: CASSPPGQSTDTQYF. V and J are TRBV18 and TRBJ2-3; TRBD1 matches 7 bases. The ends lost 0 bases at V and 0 bases at J; junction bases unmatched: 0. CDR1 KGHSH and CDR2 LQKENI come from the germline V gene. The CDR3 spans 15 residues. Filled out from reference TRBV18 and TRBJ2-3, the complete variable domain reads NAGVMQNPRHLVRRRGQEARLRCSPMKGHSHVYWYRQLPEEGLKFMVYLQKENIIDESGMPKERFSAEFPKEGPSILRIQQVVRGDSAAYFCASSPPGQSTDTQYFGPGTRLTVL.

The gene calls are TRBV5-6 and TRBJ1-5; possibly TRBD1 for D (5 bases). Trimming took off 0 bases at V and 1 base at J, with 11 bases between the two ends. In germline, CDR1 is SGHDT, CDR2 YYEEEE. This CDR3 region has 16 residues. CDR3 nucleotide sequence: TGTGCCAGCAGCTTGGGCCTGGGACGGAGCAATCAGCCCCAGCATTTT. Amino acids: CASSLGLGRSNQPQHF.

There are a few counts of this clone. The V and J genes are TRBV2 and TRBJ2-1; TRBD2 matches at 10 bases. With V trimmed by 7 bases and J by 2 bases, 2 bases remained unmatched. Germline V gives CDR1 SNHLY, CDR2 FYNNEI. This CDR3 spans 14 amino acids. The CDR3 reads CASNGLAAYNEQFF. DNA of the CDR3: TGTGCCAGCAACGGACTAGCGGCCTACAATGAGCAGTTCTTC.

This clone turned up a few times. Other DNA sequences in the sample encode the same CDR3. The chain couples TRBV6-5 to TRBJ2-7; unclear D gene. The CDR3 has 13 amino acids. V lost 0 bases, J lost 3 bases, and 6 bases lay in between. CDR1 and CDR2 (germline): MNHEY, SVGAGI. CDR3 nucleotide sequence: TGTGCCAGCAGTTACTCGACGGGCTACGAGCAGTACTTC. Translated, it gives CASSYSTGYEQYF.

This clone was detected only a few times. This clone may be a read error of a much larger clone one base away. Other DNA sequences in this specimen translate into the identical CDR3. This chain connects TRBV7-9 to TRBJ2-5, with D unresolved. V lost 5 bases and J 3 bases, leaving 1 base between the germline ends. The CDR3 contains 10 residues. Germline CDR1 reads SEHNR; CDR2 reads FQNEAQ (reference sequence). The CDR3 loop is CASSEETQYF. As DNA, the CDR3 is TGTGCCAGCAGCGAAGAGACCCAGTACTTC.

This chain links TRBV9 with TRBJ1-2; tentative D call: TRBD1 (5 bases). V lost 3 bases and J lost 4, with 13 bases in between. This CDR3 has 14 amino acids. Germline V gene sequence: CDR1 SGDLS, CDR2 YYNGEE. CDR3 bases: TGTGCCAGCAGCGCCCATGGACACAGCTATGGCTACACCTTC. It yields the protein CASSAHGHSYGYTF.

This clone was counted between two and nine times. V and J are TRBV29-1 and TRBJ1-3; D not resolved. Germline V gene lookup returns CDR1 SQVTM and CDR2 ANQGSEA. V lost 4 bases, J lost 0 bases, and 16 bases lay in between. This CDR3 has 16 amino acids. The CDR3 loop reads CSVVWSRWPSGNTIYF. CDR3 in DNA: TGCAGCGTTGTGTGGTCGCGGTGGCCCTCTGGAAACACCATATATTTT.

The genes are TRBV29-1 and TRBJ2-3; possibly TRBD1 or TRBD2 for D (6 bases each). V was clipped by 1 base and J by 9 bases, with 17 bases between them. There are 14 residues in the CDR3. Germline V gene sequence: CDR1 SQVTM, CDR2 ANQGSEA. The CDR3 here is CSVEVGRGGSTQYF. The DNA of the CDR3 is TGCAGCGTTGAAGTCGGCAGGGGAGGTAGCACGCAGTATTTT.

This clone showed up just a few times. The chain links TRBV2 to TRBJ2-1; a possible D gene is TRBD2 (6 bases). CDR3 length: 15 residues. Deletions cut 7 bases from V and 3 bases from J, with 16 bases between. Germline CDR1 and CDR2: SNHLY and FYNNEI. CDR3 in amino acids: CASTISGSNYNEQFF. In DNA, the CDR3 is TGTGCCAGCACCATTAGCGGTAGCAACTACAATGAGCAGTTCTTC.

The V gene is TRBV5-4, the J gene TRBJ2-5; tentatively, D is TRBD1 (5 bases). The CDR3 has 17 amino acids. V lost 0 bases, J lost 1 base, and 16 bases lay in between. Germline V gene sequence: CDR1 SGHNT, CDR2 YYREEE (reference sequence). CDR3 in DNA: TGTGCCAGCAGCTTGGAGGGGAATACGTTCAGCCAAGAGACCCAGTACTTC. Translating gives CASSLEGNTFSQETQYF.

CDR3 in amino acids: CASSLFEALAGGELFF. The CDR3 DNA is TGTGCCAGCAGTTTATTTGAGGCCCTAGCGGGAGGGGAGCTGTTTTTT. The chain combines TRBV27 with TRBJ2-2, with 9 bases aligning to TRBD2. J was trimmed by 8 bases and V by 1 base; bases with no gene match: 8. This CDR3 is 16 amino acids long. Germline-derived CDR1 and CDR2 are MNHEY and SMNVEV (reference sequence).

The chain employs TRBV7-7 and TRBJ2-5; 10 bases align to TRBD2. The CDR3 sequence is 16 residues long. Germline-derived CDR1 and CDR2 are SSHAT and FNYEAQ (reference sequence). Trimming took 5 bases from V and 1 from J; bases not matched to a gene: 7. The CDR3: CASSDIAGGVQETQYF. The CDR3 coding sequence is TGTGCCAGCAGCGATATAGCGGGGGGAGTCCAAGAGACCCAGTACTTC.

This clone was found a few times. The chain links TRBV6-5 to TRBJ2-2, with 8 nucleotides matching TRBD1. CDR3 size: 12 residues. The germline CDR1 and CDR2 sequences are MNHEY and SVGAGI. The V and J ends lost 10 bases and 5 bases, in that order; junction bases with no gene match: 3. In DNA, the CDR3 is TGTGCCACCGACAGGGGAACCGGGGAGCTGTTTTTT. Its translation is CATDRGTGELFF.

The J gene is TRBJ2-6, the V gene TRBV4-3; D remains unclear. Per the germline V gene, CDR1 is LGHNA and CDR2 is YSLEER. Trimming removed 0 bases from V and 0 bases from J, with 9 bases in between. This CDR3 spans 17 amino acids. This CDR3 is CASSQDFLSSGANVLTF. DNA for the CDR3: TGCGCCAGCAGCCAAGATTTCCTCAGCTCTGGGGCCAACGTCCTGACTTTC.

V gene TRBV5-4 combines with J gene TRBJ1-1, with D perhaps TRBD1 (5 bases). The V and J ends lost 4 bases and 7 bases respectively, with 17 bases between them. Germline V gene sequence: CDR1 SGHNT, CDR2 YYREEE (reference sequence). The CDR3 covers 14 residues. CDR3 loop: CASSLPQSGLEAFF. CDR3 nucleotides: TGTGCCAGCAGCCTCCCTCAGTCGGGGCTTGAAGCTTTCTTT.